These 12 T cell receptor beta chains came from one sample sequenced in a study of blood T cell repertoires in COVID-19. Some clones are missing from TCRdb's copy, which holds only in-frame ones; the method was immunoSEQ multiplex PCR. The data show about 480,000 clones, 75% to 90% seen once. The specimen sequenced was PBMCs or T cells enriched from blood (not recorded which). The source of these receptors is a woman aged 55-75 years who had recovered from COVID-19.

J is TRBJ1-4 and V is TRBV7-9, with D perhaps TRBD1 (6 bases). CDR3 length equals 16 residues. Between the trimmed V and J ends, which lost 1 base and 6 bases, there was a span of 15 bases. The V gene's germline CDR1 is SEHNR and CDR2 FQNEAQ (reference sequence). The CDR3 here is CASSLGRRGGDEKLFF. Here the CDR3 DNA reads TGTGCCAGCAGCTTAGGGCGCAGGGGAGGGGATGAAAAACTGTTTTTT.

V gene TRBV5-1 combines with J gene TRBJ2-1; 9 positions agree with TRBD1. This CDR3 has 15 residues. The germline gives CDR1 SGHRS, CDR2 YFSETQ. V gave up 4 bases and J gave up 8 bases; unmatched junction bases: 10. The chain's CDR3 is CASSLIGTGWDEQFF. The CDR3 region has the DNA TGCGCCAGCAGCCTTATCGGGACAGGGTGGGATGAGCAGTTCTTC.

This clone was detected many times. At one end, the junction sequence differs from germline, possibly due to a read error. V and J are TRBV24-1 and TRBJ1-6, with 7 bases identical to TRBD1. Germline V gene sequence: CDR1 KGHDR, CDR2 SFDVKD. This CDR3 spans 13 amino acids. The CDR3 DNA reads as TGTGCCACCATGGGACAGACGAACGCCTTGTGGAACTTT. Amino acids: CATMGQTNALWNF.

The chain couples TRBV5-1 to TRBJ2-4, with 7 bases aligning to TRBD2. The CDR3 runs to 15 residues. J gave up 7 bases and V 0 bases, and 7 bases lay outside the gene matches. Germline CDR1 and CDR2: SGHRS and YFSETQ. The chain's CDR3 is CASSLAGRGLNIQYF. The CDR3 DNA sequence: TGCGCCAGCAGCTTGGCGGGGAGGGGACTGAACATTCAGTACTTC. The whole variable domain, filled in from reference TRBV5-1 and TRBJ2-4, reads KAGVTQTPRYLIKTRGQQVTLSCSPISGHRSVSWYQQTPGQGLQFLFEYFSETQRNKGNFPGRFSGRQFSNSRSEMNVSTLELGDSALYLCASSLAGRGLNIQYFGAGTRLSVL.

The chain couples TRBV27 to TRBJ2-5, with 12 bases aligning to TRBD1. CDR1 is MNHEY and CDR2 is SMNVEV in the germline V gene (reference sequence). The CDR3 consists of 18 residues. V lost 6 bases, J lost 5 bases, and 16 bases stayed unmatched. The CDR3 DNA is TGTGCCAGCAGACCTCCACCCCGGGACAGGGGGCTTTGGGAGACCCAGTACTTC. Its translation is CASRPPPRDRGLWETQYF.

This clone appeared a few times. The V call is TRBV7-2, the J call TRBJ2-7, with D perhaps TRBD1 (6 bases). The V end lost 6 bases, the J end lost 9 bases, and 15 bases lay between the germline ends. Germline V gene sequence: CDR1 SGHTA, CDR2 FQGNSA. CDR3 length: 12 residues. CDR3 sequence: CASSFPQGRQYF. For the CDR3, the DNA is TGTGCCAGCAGTTTCCCACAGGGAAGGCAGTACTTC.

This sequence joins TRBV18 and TRBJ1-5; 8 nucleotides match TRBD1. V shed 6 bases, J shed 5 bases, and the junction held 6 bases outside the gene matches. The CDR3 length is 14 residues. Germline V gene sequence: CDR1 KGHSH, CDR2 LQKENI. The CDR3 sequence is CASSPTGDYQPQHF. DNA of the CDR3: TGTGCCAGCTCTCCGACAGGGGATTATCAGCCCCAGCATTTT.

This rearrangement joins TRBV21-1 to TRBJ2-6; the D call in the table, TRBD1, was not verified against the DNA. TRBV21-1 counts as a pseudogene. This CDR3 is 23 amino acids long. The CDR3 loop reads CASSKAPETDPPPPYSGANVLTF. As DNA, the CDR3 is TGTGCCAGCAGCAAAGCCCCCGAGACAGACCCTCCGCCACCATACTCTGGGGCCAACGTCCTGACTTTC.

The chain has TRBV10-3 and TRBJ2-1; maybe TRBD1 (6 bases). The CDR3 consists of 13 residues. CDR1 ENHRY and CDR2 SYGVKD come from the germline V gene. The germline V and J ends were trimmed by 5 bases and 8 bases, with 13 bases remaining between them. CDR3: CAISPAGDHEQFF. For the CDR3, the DNA is TGTGCCATCAGTCCCGCAGGGGACCATGAGCAGTTCTTC.

The sample holds one count of this clone. The chain couples TRBV5-1 to TRBJ2-2, with D possibly matching TRBD1 (6 bases). V shed 4 bases and J shed 2 bases, with 9 bases lying between them. Germline V gives CDR1 SGHRS, CDR2 YFSETQ. CDR3 length equals 14 residues. The CDR3 DNA follows: TGCGCCAGCAGCCAACAGGGAAACACCGGGGAGCTGTTTTTT. It yields the protein CASSQQGNTGELFF.

This CDR3 is CASSWGQINEQFF. CDR3 DNA: TGTGCCAGCAGCTGGGGGCAGATCAATGAGCAGTTCTTC. The chain combines TRBV11-2 with TRBJ2-1, with D maybe TRBD1 (6 bases). Trimming pared 4 bases from V and 6 bases from J, leaving 10 bases between. CDR1 and CDR2 (germline): SGHAT, FQNNGV. This CDR3 region has 13 residues.

The V gene is TRBV5-1, the J gene TRBJ1-2; tentatively, D is TRBD1 (6 bases). The CDR3 extends over 13 amino acids. Germline CDR1 and CDR2: SGHRS and YFSETQ. The V gene lost 3 bases and the J gene lost 8 bases, with 14 bases spanning the gap. The CDR3 DNA reads TGCGCCAGCAGCTCTCATTACAGGGAGGGCTACACCTTC. Its translation is CASSSHYREGYTF.